The rows below give T cell receptor beta chains drawn from one sample of a study of OX40 agonist ivuxolimab in advanced cancers. Repertoires were generated with immunoSEQ multiplex PCR, while TCRdb's copy carries only in-frame clones and drops some. The sample yields 56,000 or so clones, about 84% seen once. Sequencing used CD4+ or CD8+ T cells sorted from blood, obtained in a trial of the OX40 agonist ivuxolimab. These receptor sequences come from an adult with an advanced solid tumor such as melanoma, head and neck, liver or kidney cancer. Both conserved end residues are part of each CDR3. D genes are given only for firm matches. The size field is filled for only some rows; it gives once, few, many or a size class.

clone_size	v_call	j_call	d_call	cdr3_nt	cdr3_aa
.	TRBV28	TRBJ1-2	.	TGTGCCAGCCGTGATCCGTATGGCTACACCTTC	CASRDPYGYTF
.	TRBV25-1	TRBJ2-1	.	TGTGCCAGCAGTGAAATTCGGACACACTACAATGAGCAGTTCTTC	CASSEIRTHYNEQFF
.	TRBV5-1	TRBJ2-7	.	TGCGCCAGCAGCCGTTCCGGGACGGAGACTGGCGAGCAGTACTTC	CASSRSGTETGEQYF
.	TRBV27	TRBJ2-1	TRBD2	TGTGCCAGCTCATTCGGGGGGAGCTCCTACAATGAGCAGTTCTTC	CASSFGGSSYNEQFF
once	TRBV7-9	TRBJ2-7	TRBD1	TGTGCCAGCAGCTTCGGGACAGGGGATCAGGACGAGCAGTACTTC	CASSFGTGDQDEQYF
once	TRBV7-7	TRBJ2-3	TRBD2	TGTGCTAGCAGCCGTAGCGGGGGCCCCTCCGATACGCAGTATTTT	CASSRSGGPSDTQYF
.	TRBV4-3	TRBJ1-5	.	TGCGCCAGCAGCCAAGATTATGGGGGGCACCAGCCCCAGCATTTT	CASSQDYGGHQPQHF
.	TRBV28	TRBJ1-3	.	TGTGCCAGCAGTTTGGGGGGGGCTTATGGAAACACCATATATTTT	CASSLGGAYGNTIYF
.	TRBV19	TRBJ2-1	TRBD2	TGTGCCAGTAGTATTCAACGGCTAGCGGGGGGTGGTGGGGAGCAGTTCTTC	CASSIQRLAGGGGEQFF
.	TRBV11-1	TRBJ2-1	.	TGTGCCAGCAGCTTAGGGAGAAGCTCCTACAATGAGCAGTTCTTC	CASSLGRSSYNEQFF
.	TRBV7-2	TRBJ1-2	.	TGTGCCAGCAGCTTTAACAGGAACTATGGCTACACCTTC	CASSFNRNYGYTF
.	TRBV16	TRBJ2-4	.	TGTGCCAGCAGCGTTCCGGGCCTAGCCAAAAACATTCAGTACTTC	CASSVPGLAKNIQYF
.	TRBV18	TRBJ1-6	.	TGTGCCAGCTCACCAGGAAGGGATTCACCCCTCCACTTT	CASSPGRDSPLHF
.	TRBV19	TRBJ2-5	TRBD1	TGTGCCAGTAGTATCCGAAGGACAGGAGAGACCCAGTACTTC	CASSIRRTGETQYF
.	TRBV19	TRBJ2-2	TRBD1	TGTGCCAGTAGTGACAGGGCGAACACCGGGGAGCTGTTTTTT	CASSDRANTGELFF
.	TRBV5-1	TRBJ1-2	TRBD1	TGCGCCAGCAGCTTGGGACAGGGGAATGATGGCTACACCTTC	CASSLGQGNDGYTF
few	TRBV6-6	TRBJ1-6	.	TGTGCCAGCACCATCTGGGACACGGAATCACCCCTCCACTTT	CASTIWDTESPLHF
few	TRBV19	TRBJ1-2	.	TGTGCCAGTAGTATTCAGGCAGGGGAGAATCTTGGCTACACCTTC	CASSIQAGENLGYTF
.	TRBV30	TRBJ2-1	TRBD1	TGTGCCTGGAGTACGGACAGGGGTCACAATGAGCAGTTCTTC	CAWSTDRGHNEQFF
.	TRBV10-3	TRBJ2-3	.	TGTGCCATCCGTGACTCTAGGGGGGCCCGGGCAGATACGCAGTATTTT	CAIRDSRGARADTQYF
.	TRBV28	TRBJ2-7	.	TGTGCCAGCAGTTTAGGGGGCGTAGGTTCCTTCTACGAGCAGTACTTC	CASSLGGVGSFYEQYF
.	TRBV11-1	TRBJ2-5	TRBD2	TGTGCCAGCAGCTTCCACCCTACTAGCGGGCAAGAGACCCAGTACTTC	CASSFHPTSGQETQYF
.	TRBV7-8	TRBJ1-2	.	TGTGCCAGCAGCTTAAGTGCCGGGATGGGCTATGGCTACACCTTC	CASSLSAGMGYGYTF
.	TRBV11-2	TRBJ2-3	TRBD2	TGTGCCAGCAGCCCGCCGGCTAGCGGGTTTTCGCAGTATTTT	CASSPPASGFSQYF
.	TRBV6-6	TRBJ2-4	TRBD2	TGTGCCAGCACCAGCCGGGGGGACAAAAACATTCAGTACTTC	CASTSRGDKNIQYF
once	TRBV6-5	TRBJ2-7	.	TGTGCCAGCAGTTACGCCGGCCTTGGAGGCTACGAGCAGTACTTC	CASSYAGLGGYEQYF
few	TRBV11-3	TRBJ1-1	.	TGTGCCAGCAGCTTAGAGACTCCTAGGGTTGGTACTGAAGCTTTCTTT	CASSLETPRVGTEAFF
.	TRBV5-1	TRBJ2-7	TRBD2	TGCGCCAGCAGCAGACAGGGACTAGCCCCCTACGAGCAGTACTTC	CASSRQGLAPYEQYF
.	TRBV2	TRBJ2-5	TRBD2	TGTGCCAGCAGTCGAGATAGCGGGGGGCAAGAGACCCAGTACTTC	CASSRDSGGQETQYF
once	TRBV11-3	TRBJ2-5	.	TGTGCCAGCAGCCTCGAGTATGGGGGGCTGAACTTC	CASSLEYGGLNF
.	TRBV5-1	TRBJ2-7	TRBD1	TGCGCCAGCAGCTTGTCCCCAGGGGGTGAGTGGTACTTC	CASSLSPGGEWYF
.	TRBV5-6	TRBJ1-2	.	TGTGCCAGCAGCACCAGGACAGCGTATAACTATGGCTACACCTTC	CASSTRTAYNYGYTF